A single sample gave rise to the 2 T cell receptor beta chains below, sequenced in a study of T cells expressing NK-cell markers. TCRdb reprocessed the 5' RACE reads; each CDR3 protein has one entry and no DNA is given. This repertoire includes approximately 550,000 distinct CDR3 sequences. Source material: blood T cells: a sorted CD56 or NKG2C T cell subset, CD4+ or CD8+ T cells, or bulk PBMC T cells (not recorded which). These receptor sequences come from a young man in good health.

The chain joins TRBV6-1 to TRBJ2-6; as DNA is missing, the TRBD2 call by TCRdb cannot be tested. The germline gives CDR1 MNHNS, CDR2 SASEGT. The CDR3 consists of 19 residues. The CDR3 protein is CASRFLGLAGGKGANVLTF.

This chain uses TRBV5-1 with TRBJ2-2; TCRdb picks TRBD2, but there is no DNA to check that call. CDR1 and CDR2 (germline): SGHRS, YFSETQ. This CDR3 contains 16 residues. The CDR3 here is CASTPIPSSTVGELFF.